The 9 T cell receptor beta chains given below trace back to one sample, sequenced in a study of CD8+CD57+ T cells in acquired aplastic anemia. Flow cytometry had shown expanded CD8+CD57+ cells in the patients chosen for sequencing. TCR beta VDJ and CDR3 profiles were obtained from a genomic DNA template. TCRdb analysed the reads with MiXCR anew, one entry per CDR3 protein. The sample consists of 150,000 to 200,000 distinct CDR3 sequences, roughly 48% of them appearing once. Sequenced input: sorted CD4+, CD8+, or CD8+CD57+ T cells (not recorded which) from PBMCs. The receptor source for this set is a human donor with aplastic anemia.

Comment on this clonotype: A much bigger clone sits one base away, suggesting this may be a read error. This chain links TRBV3-1 with TRBJ1-4; 7 bases are a match to TRBD1. The V and J ends lost 4 bases and 15 bases, in that order; junction bases with no gene match: 5. The CDR3 spans 11 residues. Germline CDR1 is LGHDT and CDR2 is YNNKEL (reference sequence). The CDR3 DNA reads as TGTGCCAGCAGCCGTACGGACAGGTTGTTTTTT. The encoded protein is CASSRTDRLFF.

The rearrangement joins TRBV11-2 to TRBJ1-1, with 8 bases identical to TRBD1. V trimming: 3 bases; J trimming: 4 bases; junction bases outside the gene matches: 4. The length of the CDR3 is 14 residues. Germline-derived CDR1 and CDR2 are SGHAT and FQNNGV. This CDR3 is CASSLDRESTEAFF. The CDR3 DNA reads as TGTGCCAGCAGCTTGGACAGGGAGAGCACTGAAGCTTTCTTT.

This clonotype has ten or more counts. V gene TRBV20-1 combines with J gene TRBJ2-2; TRBD2 matches 8 bases. Trimming took 4 bases from V and 4 from J; bases not matched to a gene: 8. This CDR3 has 15 amino acids. Germline assignment: CDR1 DFQATT and CDR2 SNEGSKA (reference sequence). The CDR3 loop reads CSATNGGAGTGELFF. CDR3 coding DNA: TGCAGTGCTACCAACGGGGGGGCCGGCACCGGGGAGCTGTTTTTT.

The chain is built from TRBV20-1 and TRBJ2-5, with D possibly TRBD2 on 6 matching bases. Trimming removed 5 bases at V and 4 bases at J, with 17 bases between. CDR3 length: 14 amino acids. Germline V lookup: CDR1 DFQATT, CDR2 SNEGSKA (reference sequence). CDR3 sequence (DNA): TGCAGTGCTCGTGCCGGGAGTAAGGGAGAGACCCAGTACTTC. Translating it yields CSARAGSKGETQYF.

The chain has TRBV11-2 and TRBJ1-2; D not resolved. V was pared by 3 bases and J by 8 bases, with 13 bases between. The CDR3 consists of 13 residues. In germline, CDR1 is SGHAT, CDR2 FQNNGV. CDR3 sequence (DNA): TGTGCCAGCAGCTTGGATGGCCCGAAGGGCTACACCTTC. It specifies CASSLDGPKGYTF.

This clonotype was counted many times. The CDR3 is CASREGTTEAFF. The CDR3 nucleotides are TGTGCCAGCAGGGAGGGAACCACTGAAGCTTTCTTT. The rearrangement uses TRBV6-5 and TRBJ1-1, with unresolved D. Germline CDR1 is MNHEY and CDR2 is SVGAGI. This CDR3 is 12 amino acids long. Trimming removed 6 bases from V and 4 bases from J, with 9 bases in between.

The chain employs TRBV19 and TRBJ2-3, with TRBD2 matching 14 bases. This CDR3 has 19 amino acids. Trimming took 1 base from V and 4 from J; bases not matched to a gene: 10. The germline gives CDR1 LNHDA, CDR2 SQIVND (reference sequence). CDR3 residues: CASSIAWGTSGRRADTQYF. Written as DNA, the CDR3 is TGTGCCAGTAGTATAGCCTGGGGGACTAGCGGGAGAAGGGCAGATACGCAGTATTTT.

The chain carries TRBV7-9 and TRBJ2-7; tentatively, D is TRBD1 (6 bases). The CDR3 is 14 residues long. From germline, CDR1 is SEHNR and CDR2 FQNEAQ (reference sequence). V was clipped by 1 base and J by 0 bases, with 7 bases between them. The CDR3 DNA reads as TGTGCCAGCAGCTTAGACAGGGCCTCCTACGAGCAGTACTTC. Protein product: CASSLDRASYEQYF.

The chain employs TRBV18 and TRBJ1-1, with D hard to call. Germline V gives CDR1 KGHSH, CDR2 LQKENI. Between the trimmed V and J ends, which lost 8 bases and 0 bases, there was a span of 10 bases. The CDR3 sequence is 13 residues long. The CDR3 region has the DNA TGTGCCAGCCGAGGACGGTTGAACACTGAAGCTTTCTTT. This sequence encodes CASRGRLNTEAFF.